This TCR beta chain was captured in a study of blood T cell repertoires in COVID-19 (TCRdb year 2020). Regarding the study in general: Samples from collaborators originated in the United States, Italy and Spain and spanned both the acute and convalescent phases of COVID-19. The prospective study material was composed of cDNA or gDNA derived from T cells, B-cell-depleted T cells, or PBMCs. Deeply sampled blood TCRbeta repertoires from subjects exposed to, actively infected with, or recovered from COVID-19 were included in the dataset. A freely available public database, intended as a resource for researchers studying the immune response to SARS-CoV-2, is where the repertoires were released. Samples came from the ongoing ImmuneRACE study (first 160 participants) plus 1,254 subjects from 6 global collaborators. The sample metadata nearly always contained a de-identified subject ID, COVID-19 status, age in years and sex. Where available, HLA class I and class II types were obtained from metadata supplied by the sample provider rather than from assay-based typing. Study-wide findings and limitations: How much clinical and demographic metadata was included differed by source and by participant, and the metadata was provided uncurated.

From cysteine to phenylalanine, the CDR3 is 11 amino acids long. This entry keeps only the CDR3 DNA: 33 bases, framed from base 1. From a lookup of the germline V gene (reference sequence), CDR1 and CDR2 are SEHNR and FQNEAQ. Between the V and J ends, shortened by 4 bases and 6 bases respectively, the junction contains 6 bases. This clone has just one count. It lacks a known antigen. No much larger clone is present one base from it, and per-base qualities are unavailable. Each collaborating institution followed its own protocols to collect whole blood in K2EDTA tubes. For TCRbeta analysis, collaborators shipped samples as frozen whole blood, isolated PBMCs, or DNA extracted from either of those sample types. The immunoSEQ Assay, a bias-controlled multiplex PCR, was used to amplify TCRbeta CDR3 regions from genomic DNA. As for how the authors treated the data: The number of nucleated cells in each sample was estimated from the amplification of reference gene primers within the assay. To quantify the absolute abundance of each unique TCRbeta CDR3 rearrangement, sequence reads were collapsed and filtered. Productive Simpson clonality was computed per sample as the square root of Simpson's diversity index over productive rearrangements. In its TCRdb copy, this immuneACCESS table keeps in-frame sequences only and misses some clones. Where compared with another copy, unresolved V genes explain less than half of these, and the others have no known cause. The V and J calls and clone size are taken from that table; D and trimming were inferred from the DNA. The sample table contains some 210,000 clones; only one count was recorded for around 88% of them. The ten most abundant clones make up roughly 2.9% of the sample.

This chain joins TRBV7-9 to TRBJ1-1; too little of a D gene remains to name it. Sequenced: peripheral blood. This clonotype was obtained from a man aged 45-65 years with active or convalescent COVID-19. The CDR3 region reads CASSSQSEAFF. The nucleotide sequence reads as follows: TGTGCCAGCAGCTCACAATCTGAAGCTTTCTTT.